Below are 14 T cell receptor beta chains sequenced from a single sample in a study of T cells in Graves' hyperthyroidism and ophthalmopathy. Researchers amplified the TCR beta CDR3 regions from RNA transcripts. The HTBI primer set was used in a first-round RT-PCR of the TCR CDR3. TCRdb used MiXCR to reprocess the multiplex PCR reads, holding one entry per CDR3 protein. The data show under 750,000 distinct CDR3 sequences, with 18% seen just once and over 15% held by the top ten. The sample consisted of blood. These TCRs come from a woman between 45 and 65 years old with Graves' hyperthyroidism that later progressed to Graves' ophthalmopathy.

J is TRBJ2-7 and V is TRBV7-9; 10 bases fit TRBD1. J was trimmed by 7 bases and V by 8 bases; bases with no gene match: 8. The CDR3 consists of 13 residues. The germline V gene encodes CDR1 SEHNR and CDR2 FQNEAQ (reference sequence). The CDR3 nucleotides read TGTGCCAGCCACCGGGACAGGGGCGAGGAGCAGTACTTC. Its translation: CASHRDRGEEQYF.

V and J are TRBV6-1 and TRBJ2-3, with 8 bases identical to TRBD2. Germline CDR1 MNHNS, CDR2 SASEGT. The CDR3 contains 15 residues. V was clipped by 4 bases and J by 0 bases; unmatched bases: 3. The CDR3 sequence: CASSGRLASTDTQYF. CDR3 nucleotide sequence: TGTGCCAGCAGTGGGAGACTAGCGAGCACAGATACGCAGTATTTT.

This clonotype was seen ten or more times. This sequence joins TRBV30 and TRBJ1-1; no reliable D call. Trimming took off 1 base at V and 4 bases at J, with 7 bases between the two ends. CDR3 size: 12 residues. From germline, CDR1 is GTSNPN and CDR2 SVGIG (reference sequence). DNA of the CDR3: TGTGCCTGGAGTGGAGGTAGCACTGAAGCTTTCTTT. This translates into CAWSGGSTEAFF. Based on the CDR3 plus reference TRBV30 and TRBJ1-1, the full variable domain is SQTIHQWPATLVQPVGSPLSLECTVEGTSNPNLYWYRQAAGRGLQLLFYSVGIGQISSEVPQNLSASRPQDRQFILSSKKLLLSDSGFYLCAWSGGSTEAFFGQGTRLTVV.

This clonotype was recorded once. The rearrangement uses TRBV29-1 and TRBJ1-2; no reliable D call. Germline CDR1 and CDR2: SQVTM and ANQGSEA. The CDR3 consists of 13 residues. The V and J ends lost 3 bases and 2 bases respectively, with 10 bases between them. CDR3 DNA sequence: TGCAGCGTTGATTCGGGCCACAACTATGGCTACACCTTC. Protein sequence: CSVDSGHNYGYTF.

This clonotype was observed a handful of times. This sequence joins TRBV5-6 and TRBJ2-7; the D is unclear. With 1 base removed from V and 5 bases from J, the gap between germline ends came to 13 bases. Germline CDR1 and CDR2: SGHDT and YYEEEE. This CDR3 is 14 amino acids long. For the CDR3, the DNA is TGTGCCAGCAGCTTGTATGAGCCAGAGGACGAGCAGTACTTC. Its translation is CASSLYEPEDEQYF. Based on the CDR3 plus reference TRBV5-6 and TRBJ2-7, the full variable domain is DAGVTQSPTHLIKTRGQQVTLRCSPKSGHDTVSWYQQALGQGPQFIFQYYEEEERQRGNFPDRFSGHQFPNYSSELNVNALLLGDSALYLCASSLYEPEDEQYFGPGTRLTVT.

CDR3 protein: CASSTGLAGTGELFF. CDR3 nucleotide sequence: TGTGCCAGCAGCACCGGACTAGCGGGGACCGGGGAGCTGTTTTTT. This sequence joins TRBV6-1 and TRBJ2-2, with TRBD2 identical over 12 bases. The V and J ends lost 6 bases and 5 bases, in that order; junction bases with no gene match: 4. The CDR3 has 15 amino acids. Germline V lookup: CDR1 MNHNS, CDR2 SASEGT.

The CDR3 reads CAWSVLTGLVNQPQHF. CDR3 nucleotides: TGTGCCTGGAGTGTTCTGACAGGGTTGGTCAATCAGCCCCAGCATTTT. The V call is TRBV30, the J call TRBJ1-5; 7 nucleotides agree with TRBD1. Per germline, CDR1 GTSNPN and CDR2 SVGIG (reference sequence). V was pared by 0 bases and J by 3 bases, with 8 bases of the junction left unmatched. There are 16 residues in the CDR3.

The table lists this clonotype with a few counts. The V and J genes are TRBV6-5 and TRBJ2-7; D remains unclear. The CDR3 has 13 amino acids. V lost 2 bases to trimming and J lost 3 bases, with 8 bases between them. In germline, CDR1 is MNHEY, CDR2 SVGAGI. The CDR3 is CASSYIEDYEQYF. DNA for the CDR3: TGTGCCAGCAGTTACATTGAGGACTACGAGCAGTACTTC.

This clonotype has only a few counts. The V gene is TRBV27, the J gene TRBJ2-4; TRBD1 aligns across 8 bases. Germline V gene lookup returns CDR1 MNHEY and CDR2 SMNVEV (reference sequence). The CDR3 extends over 14 amino acids. V lost 3 bases to trimming and J lost 6 bases; unmatched junction nucleotides: 4. The CDR3 sequence is CASSLQGAINIQYF. For the CDR3, the DNA is TGTGCCAGCAGTTTGCAGGGGGCTATAAACATTCAGTACTTC.

The rearrangement uses TRBV7-3 and TRBJ2-2, with D possibly matching TRBD2 (6 bases). Germline loops: CDR1 SGHTA, CDR2 FQGTGA. CDR3 length: 17 residues. V was trimmed by 0 bases and J by 6 bases, leaving 17 bases between them. The DNA for the CDR3 is TGTGCCAGCAGCTTAACGGGCGCGGGGAAACGTGCCGGGGAGCTGTTTTTT. Amino acid sequence: CASSLTGAGKRAGELFF.

Worth noting for this clonotype: A much larger clonotype is one base distant, so this may be a read error. The CDR3: CASSYSNEAFF. CDR3 DNA sequence: TGTGCCAGCAGTTACTCAAATGAAGCTTTCTTT. The chain recombines TRBV6-2 or TRBV6-3 with TRBJ1-1; D ambiguous. Germline V gene lookup returns CDR1 MNHEY and CDR2 SVGEGT. V dropped 0 bases and J dropped 7 bases, with 3 bases sitting between them. This CDR3 spans 11 amino acids.

This clonotype showed up just a few times. The chain recombines TRBV4-1 with TRBJ1-5; the D gene is possibly TRBD1 (6 bases). V was shortened by 0 bases and J by 6 bases, with 24 bases between the two germline ends. Germline CDR1 and CDR2: MGHRA and YSYEKL. There are 19 residues in the CDR3. DNA for the CDR3: TGCGCCAGCAGCCAAGATCAAGGACAGAGTCTTGGTTTTTTTCAGCCCCAGCATTTT. Amino acids: CASSQDQGQSLGFFQPQHF.

This clonotype was recorded many times. The V call is TRBV20-1, the J call TRBJ1-2; tentative D call: TRBD1 (6 bases). V lost 3 bases to trimming and J lost 10 bases, with 12 bases between them. The CDR3 is made up of 11 amino acids. Germline values: CDR1 DFQATT, CDR2 SNEGSKA (reference sequence). CDR3 sequence (DNA): TGCAGTGCTAGGCGGACAGTCCTCTACACCTTC. Translation: CSARRTVLYTF.

The chain joins TRBV18 to TRBJ1-3, with TRBD1 matching over 9 bases. The V and J ends lost 0 bases and 5 bases, in that order; junction bases with no gene match: 11. The germline gives CDR1 KGHSH, CDR2 LQKENI. The CDR3 covers 18 residues. Here the CDR3 DNA reads TGTGCCAGCTCACCACCCTTATCGGGACAGGGAAGCAGAAACACCATATATTTT. Protein sequence: CASSPPLSGQGSRNTIYF.